The 16 T cell receptor beta chains listed next were all sequenced from one sample in a study of human T cells and chemical hapten exposure. The time point denotes: pre-sensitization, week 0. This sample's treatment: therapeutic diphenylcyclopropenone sensitization with weekly scalp DPC. TCRdb re-called the RACE reads with MiXCR, one entry per CDR3 protein. The sample includes 35,000 to 50,000 distinct CDR3 sequences, about 10% seen only once; the top ten take about 5.9%. Sample: whole blood, taken in connection with sensitization to the hapten diphenylcyclopropenone (DPC). The receptors here all came from a man aged 25-45 years with alopecia areata. Some clones in this sample may be carry-over from other donors' samples.

This clonotype came up a few times. V gene TRBV7-9 combines with J gene TRBJ2-2; D unclear. Looked up from germline, CDR1 is SEHNR and CDR2 is FQNEAQ (reference sequence). The CDR3 spans 16 residues. Trimming pared 1 base from V and 0 bases from J, leaving 9 bases between. This CDR3 reads CASSLVDGSNTGELFF. In nucleotides, the CDR3 is TGTGCCAGCAGCTTAGTGGATGGTTCGAACACCGGGGAGCTGTTTTTT. Full variable domain (missing parts from reference TRBV7-9 and TRBJ2-2): DTGVSQNPRHKITKRGQNVTFRCDPISEHNRLYWYRQTLGQGPEFLTYFQNEAQLEKSRLLSDRFSAERPKGSFSTLEIQRTEQGDSAMYLCASSLVDGSNTGELFFGEGSRLTVL.

The chain uses TRBV5-4 and TRBJ1-6, with D uncertain. V lost 0 bases to trimming and J lost 6 bases, with 10 bases between them. Germline-derived CDR1 and CDR2 are SGHNT and YYREEE (reference sequence). The CDR3 length is 15 residues. CDR3 amino acids: CASSLEGRRNSPLHF. The CDR3 bases are TGTGCCAGCAGCTTGGAGGGCAGGCGTAATTCACCCCTCCACTTT.

This clonotype was counted many times. The chain employs TRBV3-1 and TRBJ2-4; 11 bases align to TRBD2. V lost 1 base, J lost 10 bases, and 6 bases stayed unmatched. In germline, CDR1 is LGHDT, CDR2 YNNKEL (reference sequence). The CDR3 is made up of 15 amino acids. The CDR3 DNA sequence: TGTGCCAGCAGCCAAGCTACTAGCGGGAGAAGAATTCAGTACTTC. Translating it yields CASSQATSGRRIQYF.

The V and J genes are TRBV10-3 and TRBJ1-1; TRBD1 aligns across 7 bases. V dropped 2 bases and J dropped 3; count of bases not matched to a gene: 9. Germline V gene data show CDR1 as ENHRY and CDR2 as SYGVKD. CDR3 size: 16 residues. CDR3 residues: CAISEPLTGVDTEAFF. CDR3 bases: TGTGCCATCAGTGAGCCGTTAACAGGGGTTGACACTGAAGCTTTCTTT.

This clonotype was recorded many times. The chain employs TRBV7-6 and TRBJ2-1; TRBD1 matches at 8 bases. This CDR3 contains 14 residues. CDR1 and CDR2 from the germline V gene are SGHVS and FNYEAQ. V shed 0 bases and J 7 bases; nucleotides not matched to a gene: 2. In DNA, the CDR3 is TGTGCCAGCAGCTTAGCGGACAGGGTGAATGAGCAGTTCTTC. This translates into CASSLADRVNEQFF.

Only a few counts were recorded for this clonotype. The CDR3 bases are TGTGCCAGCTCCCCCTTGGATGAGCAGTTCTTC. It encodes CASSPLDEQFF. V is TRBV18 and J is TRBJ2-1; no reliable D call. This CDR3 is 11 amino acids long. V shed 6 bases and J shed 8 bases, with 8 bases lying between them. CDR1 is KGHSH and CDR2 is LQKENI in the germline V gene.

This clonotype has more than one count but fewer than ten. V usage is TRBV5-1 and J usage is TRBJ1-1, with 7 nucleotides matching TRBD1. The CDR3 extends over 15 amino acids. Per germline, CDR1 SGHRS and CDR2 YFSETQ. Trimming cost V 0 bases and J 1 base; bases outside gene matches: 3. The CDR3 DNA is TGCGCCAGCAGCTTGGAAAGGGGGCGGAACACTGAAGCTTTCTTT. Its protein is CASSLERGRNTEAFF.

This clonotype was found many times. The chain is built from TRBV10-2 and TRBJ1-1; weak D call: TRBD1 (5 bases). Trimming cost V 6 bases and J 8 bases, with 10 bases left between them. The CDR3 spans 11 residues. Per the germline V gene, CDR1 is WSHSY and CDR2 is SAAADI. CDR3 loop: CASSPGTEAFF. The DNA for the CDR3 is TGCGCCAGCAGCCCCGGGACCGAAGCTTTCTTT.

The V gene is TRBV28, the J gene TRBJ2-7; D is possibly TRBD1 (7 bases). Germline assignment: CDR1 MDHEN and CDR2 SYDVKM. V was shortened by 6 bases and J by 5 bases, with 20 bases between the two germline ends. The CDR3 sequence is 15 residues long. DNA for the CDR3: TGTGCCAGCAGCCCAGGGGGTAGCGGAGGGGACGAGCAGTACGTC. Protein sequence: CASSPGGSGGDEQYV.

J is TRBJ1-5 and V is TRBV7-9, with unresolved D. V was cut by 5 bases and J by 7 bases, with 12 bases left in between. From germline, CDR1 is SEHNR and CDR2 FQNEAQ (reference sequence). This CDR3 contains 13 residues. CDR3 DNA sequence: TGTGCCAGCAGCCCCGACCCCGGCCAGCCCCAGCATTTT. This sequence encodes CASSPDPGQPQHF.

This clonotype was detected many times. The chain uses TRBV7-7 and TRBJ2-2; tentatively, D is TRBD1 (5 bases). Germline-derived CDR1 and CDR2 are SSHAT and FNYEAQ (reference sequence). This CDR3 spans 14 amino acids. V was cut by 7 bases and J by 2 bases, with 11 bases left in between. The CDR3 nucleotides read TGTGCCAGCACCCCAGGGATAAACACCGGGGAGCTGTTTTTT. As protein: CASTPGINTGELFF.

The chain carries TRBV6-2 or TRBV6-3 and TRBJ2-7, with D tentatively TRBD2 (5 bases). This CDR3 comprises 13 residues. Trimming shortened V by 7 bases and J by 2 bases, and 12 bases separated the two germline ends. Germline V lookup: CDR1 MNHEY, CDR2 SVGEGT. The CDR3, as DNA: TGTGCCAGCACCCCGAGCGGAACCTACGAGCAGTACGTC. Translation gives CASTPSGTYEQYV.

The chain carries TRBV27 and TRBJ2-7; TRBD2 matches at 9 bases. The CDR3 has 15 residues. Germline CDR1 MNHEY, CDR2 SMNVEV (reference sequence). V lost 2 bases, J lost 6 bases, and 8 bases stayed unmatched. CDR3 amino acids: CASSLAAGGLTEQYF. The CDR3 DNA is TGTGCCAGCAGTTTAGCGGCGGGGGGGCTTACCGAGCAGTACTTC.

In its sample, this clonotype was seen many times. V and J are TRBV7-9 and TRBJ2-2, with TRBD2 as a possible D gene (5 bases). In germline, CDR1 is SEHNR, CDR2 FQNEAQ (reference sequence). V shed 3 bases and J shed 1 base, with 12 bases lying between them. The CDR3 covers 16 residues. The CDR3 coding sequence is TGTGCCAGCAGCTTTGAGGGAGCGGTGAACACCGGGGAGCTGTTTTTT. Translation gives CASSFEGAVNTGELFF. Full variable domain (rest looked up from reference TRBV7-9 and TRBJ2-2): DTGVSQNPRHKITKRGQNVTFRCDPISEHNRLYWYRQTLGQGPEFLTYFQNEAQLEKSRLLSDRFSAERPKGSFSTLEIQRTEQGDSAMYLCASSFEGAVNTGELFFGEGSRLTVL.

In this sample, this clonotype turned up many times. The chain couples TRBV5-6 to TRBJ1-6, with TRBD1 identical over 9 bases. Per the germline V gene, CDR1 is SGHDT and CDR2 is YYEEEE. V lost 4 bases to trimming and J lost 0 bases; unmatched junction nucleotides: 5. The CDR3 runs 17 residues. As DNA, the CDR3 is TGTGCCAGCAGCCGAGGGACAGGGAGCTCCTATAATTCACCCCTCCACTTT. The encoded protein is CASSRGTGSSYNSPLHF.

The table lists this clonotype with many counts. The CDR3 here is CASSLAAREGYGYTF. The DNA for the CDR3 is TGTGCCAGCAGCTTAGCGGCTAGGGAAGGCTATGGCTACACCTTC. The chain carries TRBV7-9 and TRBJ1-2; no clear D gene. The CDR3 length is 15 residues. Trimming shortened V by 0 bases and J by 4 bases, and 12 bases separated the two germline ends. CDR1 and CDR2 (germline): SEHNR, FQNEAQ (reference sequence).